This T cell receptor beta chain emerged from a study of beta chain features in type 1 diabetes. This clone has just a few counts. The target antigen is unknown. Isolated RNA was reverse transcribed in full, so expressed TCRB transcripts were sequenced. Assay used: immunoSEQ multiplex PCR; TCRdb lists only in-frame clones, some missing. The sample carries 45,000 to 60,000 clones, around 45% recorded once. Findings of the study overall: VDJ junctions from type 1 diabetes patients carried fewer insertions and larger deletions. When Type 1 diabetes patients were examined, their TCRB CDR3s proved moderately but significantly shorter in all four CD4+ subsets. When cDNA is sequenced, cells with high TCR expression could be over-represented.

This CDR3 contains 13 residues. Germline CDR1 is SQVTM and CDR2 is ANQGSEA. Losses at the gene ends were 8 bases for V and 2 bases for J; bases not matched to a gene: 6. In total, each donor contributed a single heparinised blood draw that averaged around 110 mL. Cells sorted by CD45RO/CCR7/CD25/CD127/CD95/CD27 comprised CD4+ naive, central memory, regulatory and stem cell-like memory cells. This clonotype was obtained from a man aged 25 to 40 with type 1 diabetes. V is TRBV29-1 and J is TRBJ2-1; TRBD2 agrees at 7 bases. The sequenced sample was stem cell memory CD4+ T cells from blood. CDR3 loop: CSSLLAAYNEQFF. The CDR3 nucleotides are TGCAGCTCTCTCCTAGCGGCCTACAATGAGCAGTTCTTC.